Included here is one TCR beta chain sequence, with context. Its antigen remains unknown. The data are from a study of OX40 agonist ivuxolimab in advanced cancers. Study-level information: Three partial responders included one hepatocellular carcinoma patient and two cutaneous melanoma patients.

Study-level findings and limits: CD8+ T cells averaged more expanded clones than CD4+.

The germline V gene encodes CDR1 MGHRA and CDR2 YSYEKL. Trimming pared 0 bases from V and 6 bases from J, leaving 9 bases between. The CDR3 runs 14 residues. Using immunoSEQ multiplex PCR, the repertoire was profiled, and TCRdb retains in-frame clones only, with some absent. The sample includes almost 85,000 clones, roughly 89% seen only once; the top ten take 0.15% to 0.2%. The rearrangement joins TRBV4-1 to TRBJ2-1, with unresolved D. The sequencing used CD4+ or CD8+ T cells sorted from blood, collected in a trial of the OX40 agonist ivuxolimab. The clonotype comes from an adult with an advanced solid tumor such as melanoma, head and neck, liver or kidney cancer. The chain's CDR3 is CASSQDSVRNEQFF. CDR3 coding DNA: TGCGCCAGCAGCCAAGATAGTGTGCGCAATGAGCAGTTCTTC.